Below are 6 T cell receptor beta chains sequenced from a single sample in a study of blood T cell repertoires in COVID-19. Some clones are missing from TCRdb's copy, which holds only in-frame ones; the method was immunoSEQ multiplex PCR. In the table there are more than 15,000 clones, around four fifths of which are singletons. The sample was peripheral blood. Every receptor here comes from a man older than 75 with active COVID-19.

This chain uses TRBV6-6 with TRBJ2-3; 8 bases match TRBD2. V lost 7 bases to trimming and J lost 4 bases; unmatched junction nucleotides: 7. The CDR3 has 14 residues. The V gene's germline CDR1 is MNHNY and CDR2 SVGAGI (reference sequence). CDR3 bases: TGTGCCAGCAAACTTAGCGGGATGGCAGATACGCAGTATTTT. Protein sequence: CASKLSGMADTQYF.

The genes are TRBV9 and TRBJ2-2, with D perhaps TRBD1 (5 bases). The ends were cut back, 0 bases at V and 4 bases at J, with 22 bases in the middle. The CDR3 loop spans 19 amino acids. Germline assignment: CDR1 SGDLS and CDR2 YYNGEE. The DNA of the CDR3 is TGTGCCAGCAGCGTAGACACAGGTACCTTCAGCCCACCCACCGGGGAGCTGTTTTTT. Translated, it gives CASSVDTGTFSPPTGELFF.

The V call is TRBV3-1 (or the pseudogene TRBV3-2), the J call TRBJ2-7; TRBD1 aligns across 8 bases. V lost 4 bases to trimming and J lost 5 bases; unmatched junction nucleotides: 7. The CDR3 sequence is 14 residues long. CDR1 is LGHDT, CDR2 YNNKEL, per germline (reference sequence). The CDR3 sequence: CASSRADRANEQYF. The CDR3 DNA reads TGTGCCAGCAGCCGGGCGGACAGGGCCAACGAGCAGTACTTC.

The CDR3 DNA reads as TGTGCCACCAGCAGCAGGGAGAAGCGGGGTAGTCAGCCCCAGCATTTT. It yields the protein CATSSREKRGSQPQHF. The chain carries TRBV15 and TRBJ1-5, with D perhaps TRBD1 (5 bases). The length of the CDR3 is 16 residues. CDR1 LNHNV and CDR2 YYDKDF come from the germline V gene (reference sequence). Trimming pared 3 bases from V and 6 bases from J, leaving 18 bases between.

The genes are TRBV5-5 and TRBJ2-7; D may be TRBD2 (6 bases). Germline CDR1 SGHKS, CDR2 YYEKEE (reference sequence). The CDR3 totals 14 residues. V was shortened by 6 bases and J by 2 bases, with 15 bases between the two germline ends. The CDR3 spells CASTDLTRAYEQYF. CDR3 coding DNA: TGTGCCAGCACCGATTTGACTAGAGCCTACGAGCAGTACTTC.

The chain is built from TRBV5-1 and TRBJ2-1; a weak D match, TRBD2 (6 bases). This CDR3 has 16 amino acids. Germline V CDR1 and CDR2: SGHRS, YFSETQ. Trimming left V 4 bases short and J 0 bases short, with 14 bases between. The CDR3 nucleotides are TGCGCCAGCAGCCCCGGAGGGGTGGGCTCCTACAATGAGCAGTTCTTC. Amino acids: CASSPGGVGSYNEQFF.